This is a list of T cell receptor beta chains from one sample in a study of T cell repertoires in cytomegalovirus infection. TCRdb used MiXCR to reprocess the reads, holding one entry per CDR3 protein. The repertoire holds a few hundred thousand distinct CDR3 sequences, with 9.1% as singletons. Input material: PBMCs. The receptors originated from a human donor in good health (CMV status not recorded). Some clones in this sample may be carry-over from other donors' samples. CDR3s include the opening cysteine and the closing phenylalanine or tryptophan. A D gene is named only where the DNA matches it firmly. Clone sizes are given selectively: once, few, many, or a class where the clone is expanded.

. | 14 | TRBJ1-1 | TRBV7-2 | many | CASSLAQLDTEAFF | TGTGCCAGCAGCTTAGCCCAGTTAGACACTGAAGCTTTCTTT
. | 14 | TRBJ1-1 | TRBV11-3 | many | CASSPDRGLGEAFF | TGTGCCAGCAGCCCTGACCGGGGATTAGGTGAAGCTTTCTTT
. | 14 | TRBJ1-4 | TRBV14 | many | CASSPIGAEEKLFF | TGTGCCAGCTCTCCAATAGGGGCGGAGGAAAAACTGTTTTTT
TRBD1 | 15 | TRBJ2-7 | TRBV7-2 | many | CASSSQDRGYYEQYF | TGTGCCAGCAGTTCTCAAGACAGGGGATACTACGAGCAGTACTTC
TRBD2 | 17 | TRBJ2-3 | TRBV5-8 | few | CASSLAPLAGGGSTQYF | TGTGCCAGCAGCTTGGCCCCGCTAGCGGGGGGCGGAAGTACGCAGTATTTT
. | 12 | TRBJ2-5 | TRBV20-1 | few | CSARRPLEAQYF | TGCAGTGCGCGCCGTCCCCTGGAGGCCCAGTACTTC
. | 17 | TRBJ1-3 | TRBV11-2 | . | CASSLIPRTDSGNTIYF | TGTGCCAGCAGCCTAATACCCCGGACAGACTCTGGAAACACCATATATTTT
TRBD1 | 14 | TRBJ1-6 | TRBV2 | few | CAGKGQGPNSPLHF | TGTGCCGGCAAAGGACAGGGACCAAATTCACCCCTCCACTTT
. | 16 | TRBJ2-3 | TRBV7-2 | many | CASSSSELGRTDTQYF | TGTGCCAGCAGCTCCTCCGAGTTGGGGCGCACAGATACGCAGTATTTT
. | 13 | TRBJ1-5 | TRBV11-2 | many | CASSRGVKQPQHF | TGTGCCAGCAGCAGGGGGGTTAAACAGCCCCAGCATTTT
TRBD2 | 15 | TRBJ2-1 | TRBV6-6 | many | CASRVGTSGRSGQFF | TGTGCCAGCAGGGTCGGGACTAGCGGGAGGTCGGGGCAGTTCTTC
. | 16 | TRBJ1-6 | TRBV7-2 | . | CASSQITGTAGSPLHF | TGTGCCAGCAGCCAGATAACCGGGACTGCCGGATCACCCCTCCACTTT
. | 16 | TRBJ2-3 | TRBV7-2 | many | CASSLARDFRPDTQYF | TGTGCCAGCAGCTTAGCGCGGGACTTTAGGCCAGATACGCAGTATTTT
TRBD1 | 13 | TRBJ1-2 | TRBV11-3 | many | CASSRGTAAGYTF | TGTGCCAGCAGCCGGGGGACAGCAGCTGGCTACACCTTC
. | 11 | TRBJ2-5 | TRBV7-9 | many | CASSLATAQYF | TGTGCCAGCAGCTTAGCCACGGCCCAGTACTTC
TRBD2 | 16 | TRBJ2-1 | TRBV5-3 | few | CASSLEWLAGGNEQFF | TGTGCCAGCAGCTTGGAGTGGCTAGCGGGGGGCAATGAGCAGTTCTTC
TRBD1 | 13 | TRBJ2-7 | TRBV30 | . | CAWPGTGLQEQYF | TGTGCCTGGCCCGGGACAGGGTTGCAAGAGCAGTACTTC
. | 15 | TRBJ1-1 | TRBV11-2 | many | CASSLSRGVNTEAFF | TGTGCCAGCAGCTTATCTCGGGGGGTAAACACTGAAGCTTTCTTT
. | 17 | TRBJ2-6 | TRBV5-6 | few | CASSSTGTEPGANVLTF | TGTGCCAGCAGTTCGACCGGGACGGAGCCTGGGGCCAACGTCCTGACTTTC
TRBD2 | 15 | TRBJ2-7 | TRBV7-2 | many | CASSLMAGGSHEQYF | TGTGCCAGCAGCTTAATGGCGGGAGGCTCCCACGAGCAGTACTTC